This T cell receptor beta chain came from a study of blood T cell repertoires in COVID-19. Background on the study: Acute-phase and convalescent COVID-19 samples originated in the United States, Italy and Spain.

The CDR3 is 15 residues long. CDR1 and CDR2 from the germline V gene are SGHAT and FQNNGV. The ends lost 5 bases at V and 7 bases at J; junction bases unmatched: 11. This clone was picked up a small number of times. Per the authors' pipeline: Amplifying reference gene primers gave estimates of nucleated cell counts. Profiled with immunoSEQ multiplex PCR; TCRdb holds only in-frame clones, not every one. For V, J and clone size, that table is used; D and trimming come from the DNA. The sample has tens of thousands of clones, approximately 88% seen once; the top ten hold roughly 45%. Sequencing input: peripheral blood. The chain joins TRBV11-2 to TRBJ2-1; the match to TRBD1 covers 7 bases. The TCR originated in a human donor in a cohort sampled during active COVID-19. The CDR3 sequence is CASSPDRVGSNEQFF. The DNA of the CDR3 is TGTGCCAGCAGCCCAGACAGGGTGGGTTCAAATGAGCAGTTCTTC. Full variable domain (outside the CDR3, taken from reference TRBV11-2 and TRBJ2-1): EAGVAQSPRYKIIEKRQSVAFWCNPISGHATLYWYQQILGQGPKLLIQFQNNGVVDDSQLPKDRFSAERLKGVDSTLKIQPAKLEDSAVYLCASSPDRVGSNEQFFGPGTRLTVL.